The present entry profiles one T cell receptor (beta chain) with its context. Trimming took 2 bases from V and 0 from J, leaving 5 bases between them. The germline V gene encodes CDR1 SGHNT and CDR2 YENEEA. This CDR3 spans 14 amino acids. The repertoire was sequenced with immunoSEQ multiplex PCR; TCRdb's copy has only in-frame clones and lacks some. The sample includes some 200,000 clones, 87% seen only once; the top ten take 10% to 13%. This record belongs to a study of blood T cell repertoires in COVID-19. The sequenced material came from PBMCs or T cells enriched from blood (not recorded which). V is TRBV11-3 and J is TRBJ2-1; D remains ambiguous. This TCR was sampled from a man younger than 30 with acute COVID-19. The CDR3 DNA sequence: TGTGCCAGCAGCTTAACGGGCTCCTACAATGAGCAGTTCTTC. This codes for CASSLTGSYNEQFF.